The 30 T cell receptor beta chains below come from one sample, sequenced in a study of shared clonotypes between healthy human individuals. Terminally differentiated effector memory CD45RA+ cells were excluded by CCR7 positive selection of CD45RO-negative cells. Generated by immunoSEQ multiplex PCR, the TCRdb table keeps only in-frame clones and is missing some. This sample has some 2.1 million clones, with just under 95% found just once. Sequenced: naive CD8+ T cells from PBMCs. Receptor source: a man between 18 and 35 years old in good health. Some clones in this sample may be carry-over from other donors' samples.

The chain is built from TRBV28 and TRBJ1-1; 8 bases are a match to TRBD1. The CDR3 is 15 amino acids. Looked up from germline, CDR1 is MDHEN and CDR2 is SYDVKM. V shed 1 base, J shed 4 bases, and the junction held 5 bases outside the gene matches. The CDR3 sequence: CASSLFGTGGTEAFF. The DNA for the CDR3 is TGTGCCAGCAGTTTATTCGGGACAGGTGGCACTGAAGCTTTCTTT.

Points on this clone: Other nucleotide sequences in the sample specify the same CDR3. V gene TRBV7-9 combines with J gene TRBJ2-7; maybe TRBD1 (5 bases). Looked up from germline, CDR1 is SEHNR and CDR2 is FQNEAQ (reference sequence). With 1 base removed from V and 6 bases from J, the gap between germline ends came to 7 bases. The CDR3 has 12 residues. The CDR3: CASSLGGGEQYF. Here the CDR3 DNA reads TGTGCCAGCAGCTTAGGGGGCGGCGAGCAGTACTTC.

This chain uses TRBV27 with TRBJ2-3; the D is unclear. V was pared by 6 bases and J by 8 bases, with 9 bases between. This CDR3 has 11 amino acids. Germline V lookup: CDR1 MNHEY, CDR2 SMNVEV (reference sequence). In DNA, the CDR3 is TGTGCCAGCAGGACTGGGATTACGCAGTATTTT. Amino acid sequence: CASRTGITQYF.

The chain employs TRBV10-3 and TRBJ1-5; 8 bases agree with TRBD1. With 3 bases clipped from V and 3 bases from J, the junction kept 7 bases outside the gene matches. Germline V CDR1 and CDR2: ENHRY, SYGVKD. The CDR3 covers 16 residues. In DNA, the CDR3 is TGTGCCATCAGTGATTGGGACAGGTCATACAATCAGCCCCAGCATTTT. Residues: CAISDWDRSYNQPQHF.

The chain employs TRBV21-1 and TRBJ2-1; the table's D call TRBD2 went unverified against the DNA. TRBV21-1 is a documented pseudogene. CDR3 length equals 19 residues. The CDR3 region has the DNA TGTGCCAGCAGCAAAGTCGTCCGTCTACTTAAACCTTCCTACAATGAGCAGTTCTTC. Protein sequence: CASSKVVRLLKPSYNEQFF.

The CDR3 DNA is TGTGCCAGCAGTTCCCACATCGGACAGGGGCCGCGAAGACTGTTTTTT. The encoded protein is CASSSHIGQGPRRLFF. The rearrangement joins TRBV27 to TRBJ1-4; 9 bases align to TRBD1. The CDR3 runs to 16 residues. Germline CDR1 reads MNHEY; CDR2 reads SMNVEV (reference sequence). The trim removed 4 bases at V and 13 bases at J, leaving 16 bases unmatched.

V and J are TRBV9 and TRBJ2-2, with TRBD1 matching 11 bases. Trimming removed 2 bases from V and 3 bases from J; junction bases left unmatched: 9. The CDR3 loop spans 18 amino acids. CDR1 is SGDLS and CDR2 is YYNGEE in the germline V gene. As DNA, the CDR3 is TGTGCCAGCAGCGTCCCACGGGACAGGGGGGCGGACACCGGGGAGCTGTTTTTT. Amino acids: CASSVPRDRGADTGELFF.

The rearrangement uses TRBV30 and TRBJ2-2, with 7 positions matching TRBD1. Trimming cost V 2 bases and J 5 bases; bases outside gene matches: 5. Germline V gene data show CDR1 as GTSNPN and CDR2 as SVGIG (reference sequence). The CDR3 is 14 residues long. CDR3 DNA: TGTGCCTGGAGTAGTGGCAGGGGGACCGGGGAGCTGTTTTTT. The encoded protein is CAWSSGRGTGELFF.

The chain is built from TRBV23-1 and TRBJ1-1; 7 bases agree with TRBD1. TRBV23-1 is an open reading frame whose function is uncertain. The length of the CDR3 is 16 residues. The V and J ends lost 3 bases and 0 bases, in that order; junction bases with no gene match: 7. The CDR3 bases are TGCGCCAGCAGTCACACAGGGGACGCCGTGAACACTGAAGCTTTCTTT. This codes for CASSHTGDAVNTEAFF.

This chain connects TRBV14 to TRBJ2-3, with D unclear. Trimming took off 4 bases at V and 5 bases at J, with 13 bases between the two ends. Germline loops: CDR1 SGHDN, CDR2 FVKESK. CDR3 length: 14 residues. CDR3 sequence reads: CASSPRLPGDTQYF. Here the CDR3 DNA reads TGTGCCAGCAGCCCCCGACTGCCCGGAGATACGCAGTATTTT. The entire variable domain, with the rest obtained from reference TRBV14 and TRBJ2-3, is as follows: EAGVTQFPSHSVIEKGQTVTLRCDPISGHDNLYWYRRVMGKEIKFLLHFVKESKQDESGMPNNRFLAERTGGTYSTLKVQPAELEDSGVYFCASSPRLPGDTQYFGPGTRLTVL.

The chain recombines TRBV4-3 with TRBJ2-7; D gene unclear. The germline gives CDR1 LGHNA, CDR2 YSLEER. V gave up 1 base and J gave up 7 bases, with 11 bases separating them. This CDR3 spans 13 amino acids. CDR3 sequence reads: CASSQAGLMEQYF. For the CDR3, the DNA is TGCGCCAGCAGCCAAGCCGGTCTAATGGAGCAGTACTTC.

V and J are TRBV15 and TRBJ1-1; 8 bases match TRBD1. The CDR3 is 15 amino acids. Looked up from germline, CDR1 is LNHNV and CDR2 is YYDKDF (reference sequence). J was trimmed by 5 bases and V by 2 bases; bases with no gene match: 7. The DNA of the CDR3 is TGTGCCACCAGCAGAAAAACAGGGGGAAGGACTGAAGCTTTCTTT. It specifies CATSRKTGGRTEAFF.

This chain links TRBV29-1 with TRBJ2-7, with D perhaps TRBD1 or TRBD2 (5 bases each). V lost 6 bases to trimming and J lost 2 bases, with 11 bases between them. CDR3 size: 12 residues. Germline V gene sequence: CDR1 SQVTM, CDR2 ANQGSEA. In DNA form, the CDR3 reads TGCAGCGTAGGACACGGGGCCTACGAGCAGTACTTC. It codes for CSVGHGAYEQYF.

The rearrangement joins TRBV15 to TRBJ1-2; D perhaps matches TRBD1 (6 bases). Germline V gives CDR1 LNHNV, CDR2 YYDKDF (reference sequence). Trimming removed 5 bases from V and 3 bases from J, with 19 bases in between. This CDR3 has 16 residues. The DNA of the CDR3 is TGTGCCACCAGCGTGACGGGGGCAGACTCCTACTATGGCTACACCTTC. It encodes CATSVTGADSYYGYTF. The variable domain in full, with the rest retrieved from reference TRBV15 and TRBJ1-2, is DAMVIQNPRYQVTQFGKPVTLSCSQTLNHNVMYWYQQKSSQAPKLLFHYYDKDFNNEADTPDNFQSRRPNTSFCFLDIRSPGLGDTAMYLCATSVTGADSYYGYTFGSGTRLTVV.

CDR3 sequence: CASSDLAGGYNEQFF. The CDR3 bases are TGCGCCAGCAGTGACCTAGCGGGAGGGTACAATGAGCAGTTCTTC. The chain employs TRBV10-1 and TRBJ2-1, with TRBD2 identical over 12 bases. Germline V lookup: CDR1 WNHNN, CDR2 SYGVQD (reference sequence). V was pared by 3 bases and J by 4 bases, with 1 base of the junction left unmatched. The CDR3 contains 15 residues.

About this clone: The identical CDR3 is also encoded by other nucleotide sequences in the sample. The J gene is TRBJ2-1, the V gene TRBV11-2; D is perhaps TRBD1 or TRBD2 (5 bases each). Germline-derived CDR1 and CDR2 are SGHAT and FQNNGV. The V and J ends lost 1 base and 4 bases respectively, with 8 bases between them. The CDR3 is made up of 14 amino acids. As DNA, the CDR3 is TGTGCCAGCAGCTTAGGTGGGGGTTACAATGAGCAGTTCTTC. Translation gives CASSLGGGYNEQFF.

V gene TRBV2 combines with J gene TRBJ2-7; either TRBD1 or TRBD2 may supply D (5 bases each). CDR1 is SNHLY and CDR2 is FYNNEI in the germline V gene. The V and J ends lost 7 bases and 0 bases respectively, with 28 bases between them. The length of the CDR3 is 19 residues. CDR3 protein: CASKFDPTETGTVSYEQYF. As DNA, the CDR3 is TGTGCCAGCAAGTTCGACCCCACCGAAACCGGGACCGTCTCCTACGAGCAGTACTTC.

This chain connects TRBV28 to TRBJ2-2; 8 bases fit TRBD2. Looked up from germline, CDR1 is MDHEN and CDR2 is SYDVKM. V shed 8 bases, J shed 6 bases, and the junction held 8 bases outside the gene matches. The CDR3 runs 14 residues. Written as DNA, the CDR3 is TGTGCCAGCCTTGAGGCGGGAGGTGCCGGGGAGCTGTTTTTT. This gives the protein CASLEAGGAGELFF.

The chain couples TRBV5-1 to TRBJ1-2; 7 bases agree with TRBD1. Germline CDR1 reads SGHRS; CDR2 reads YFSETQ. V was pared by 5 bases and J by 8 bases, with 15 bases of the junction left unmatched. The CDR3 is 15 amino acids. CDR3 sequence reads: CASRHHDREGGGYTF. As DNA, the CDR3 is TGCGCCAGCAGACACCACGACAGGGAAGGTGGGGGCTACACCTTC.

This chain uses TRBV10-3 with TRBJ2-7; possibly TRBD1 or TRBD2 for D (6 bases each). With 0 bases removed from V and 3 bases from J, the gap between germline ends came to 9 bases. CDR1 ENHRY and CDR2 SYGVKD come from the germline V gene. This CDR3 comprises 14 residues. Here the CDR3 reads CAISESGGYYEQYF. DNA for the CDR3: TGTGCCATCAGTGAGTCAGGGGGGTACTACGAGCAGTACTTC.

The rearrangement links TRBV27 to TRBJ2-3, with 7 bases lining up with TRBD2. Per the germline V gene, CDR1 is MNHEY and CDR2 is SMNVEV (reference sequence). The length of the CDR3 is 16 residues. Unmatched junction bases numbered 11, after V lost 5 bases and J lost 3 bases. CDR3 nucleotides: TGTGCCAGCAGTCCCAGGCTAGCGGAAATTACAGATACGCAGTATTTT. It translates to CASSPRLAEITDTQYF.

The V gene is TRBV29-1, the J gene TRBJ2-1; TRBD2 matches 9 bases. The CDR3 runs to 15 residues. Germline lookup yields CDR1 SQVTM and CDR2 ANQGSEA. Trimming removed 1 base from V and 2 bases from J; junction bases left unmatched: 3. CDR3 sequence reads: CSVEGGRAAYNEQFF. The CDR3 DNA reads as TGCAGCGTTGAAGGCGGGAGGGCTGCCTACAATGAGCAGTTCTTC.

The V and J genes are TRBV5-1 and TRBJ2-7; D may be TRBD1 (7 bases). Germline CDR1 is SGHRS and CDR2 is YFSETQ. The CDR3 length is 16 residues. The V gene lost 0 bases and the J gene lost 1 base, with 14 bases spanning the gap. The CDR3 sequence is CASSLEGGGSSYEQYF. The CDR3 coding sequence is TGCGCCAGCAGCTTGGAAGGAGGGGGCTCGTCCTACGAGCAGTACTTC.

The J gene is TRBJ1-4, the V gene TRBV7-6, with 9 bases fitting TRBD1. CDR1 and CDR2 from the germline V gene are SGHVS and FNYEAQ. J gave up 7 bases and V 6 bases, and 12 bases lay outside the gene matches. The CDR3 consists of 16 residues. In nucleotides, the CDR3 is TGTGCCAGCAGTCAATCCACCGGGACAGGGTCTGAAAAACTGTTTTTT. The encoded protein is CASSQSTGTGSEKLFF.

The genes are TRBV6-1 and TRBJ1-2; D gene unclear. The CDR3 loop spans 17 amino acids. From germline, CDR1 is MNHNS and CDR2 SASEGT. V lost 3 bases and J lost 4, with 21 bases in between. Here the CDR3 DNA reads TGTGCCAGCAGTGAGTCCTATGGTGTTGTAGACGGCTATGGCTACACCTTC. Its translation is CASSESYGVVDGYGYTF.

The V and J genes are TRBV27 and TRBJ2-7; TRBD2 agrees at 11 bases. Trimming at V came to 6 bases and at J to 4 bases, leaving 8 bases not matched to a gene. CDR1 MNHEY and CDR2 SMNVEV come from the germline V gene (reference sequence). The CDR3 has 15 residues. CDR3 region: CASSHRTSGLYEQYF. DNA for the CDR3: TGTGCCAGCAGCCACCGGACTAGCGGGTTGTACGAGCAGTACTTC.

CDR3 DNA sequence: TGTGCCAGCAGTTTCTACAGGGATACCTACGAGCAGTACTTC. This sequence encodes CASSFYRDTYEQYF. The chain recombines TRBV28 with TRBJ2-7; weak D call: TRBD1 (6 bases). This CDR3 region has 14 residues. CDR1 is MDHEN, CDR2 SYDVKM, per germline. V was shortened by 3 bases and J by 2 bases, with 11 bases between the two germline ends.

V usage is TRBV27 and J usage is TRBJ2-5; D is possibly TRBD2 (5 bases). V was pared by 4 bases and J by 7 bases, with 13 bases between. This CDR3 comprises 13 residues. Germline CDR1 and CDR2: MNHEY and SMNVEV (reference sequence). The CDR3 DNA reads TGTGCCAGCAGTTCATGGGAGTACGGGACCCAGTACTTC. Its translation: CASSSWEYGTQYF.

V gene TRBV18 combines with J gene TRBJ2-7; unclear D gene. The germline V gene encodes CDR1 KGHSH and CDR2 LQKENI. This CDR3 is 16 amino acids long. V shed 3 bases and J shed 6 bases, with 21 bases lying between them. This chain's CDR3 is CASSPSFSPSSAEQYF. CDR3 bases: TGTGCCAGCTCACCCTCGTTTAGCCCCTCGAGTGCCGAGCAGTACTTC. Complete variable domain (other parts from reference TRBV18 and TRBJ2-7): NAGVMQNPRHLVRRRGQEARLRCSPMKGHSHVYWYRQLPEEGLKFMVYLQKENIIDESGMPKERFSAEFPKEGPSILRIQQVVRGDSAAYFCASSPSFSPSSAEQYFGPGTRLTVT.

In the case of this clone: Other DNA sequences of this sample code for an identical CDR3. The V gene is TRBV14, the J gene TRBJ1-1; D unclear. This CDR3 has 13 amino acids. The V end was cut by 2 bases, the J end by 1 base, with 5 bases between. Germline CDR1 reads SGHDN; CDR2 reads FVKESK. In nucleotides, the CDR3 is TGTGCCAGCAGCCAAAGGCAGAACACTGAAGCTTTCTTT. Its translation is CASSQRQNTEAFF.